Each of the 8 T cell receptor beta chains below was sequenced from the same sample in a study of blood T cell repertoires in COVID-19. The protocol was immunoSEQ multiplex PCR, while the TCRdb copy is restricted to in-frame clones and leaves out a portion. The sample gives around 120,000 clones, around 87% of which show up once; roughly 32% is in the top ten. Sequenced material: peripheral blood. The receptors shown here come from a woman older than 75 with acute or convalescent COVID-19.

The chain joins TRBV4-3 to TRBJ1-6; the D gene is possibly TRBD1 (5 bases). The CDR3 contains 17 residues. V lost 0 bases to trimming and J lost 7 bases, with 16 bases between them. CDR1 and CDR2 (germline): LGHNA, YSLEER. The CDR3 DNA sequence: TGCGCCAGCAGCCAAGACTCAGGGATCTTCTGGAATTCACCCCTCCACTTT. It encodes CASSQDSGIFWNSPLHF.

This clone was observed a single time. The chain combines TRBV10-3 with TRBJ2-1, with 14 nucleotides matching TRBD2. Germline V gene data show CDR1 as ENHRY and CDR2 as SYGVKD. The CDR3 has 16 amino acids. V lost 6 bases and J lost 3; bases outside the gene matches: 4. The CDR3, as DNA: TGTGCCATCAGGAAGACTAGCGGGGGGGACTACAATGAGCAGTTCTTC. Residues: CAIRKTSGGDYNEQFF.

V and J are TRBV7-8 and TRBJ1-3, with TRBD1 identical over 7 bases. Germline trimming cut 4 bases from V and 4 bases from J; bases unmatched to any gene: 4. This CDR3 contains 14 residues. The germline gives CDR1 SGHVS, CDR2 FQNEAQ. CDR3 sequence reads: CASSSRGSGNTIYF. The DNA for the CDR3 is TGTGCCAGCAGCTCCAGGGGGTCCGGAAACACCATATATTTT. Filled out from reference TRBV7-8 and TRBJ1-3, the complete variable domain reads GAGVSQSPRYKVAKRGQDVALRCDPISGHVSLFWYQQALGQGPEFLTYFQNEAQLDKSGLPSDRFFAERPEGSVSTLKIQRTQQEDSAVYLCASSSRGSGNTIYFGEGSWLTVV.

The J gene is TRBJ2-5, the V gene TRBV7-2; 7 positions agree with TRBD2. Germline CDR1 reads SGHTA; CDR2 reads FQGNSA. The CDR3 spans 15 residues. The J segment lost 6 bases and the V segment lost 5 bases, leaving 12 bases of the junction unmatched. The CDR3 region is CASSRTREAGKTQYF. CDR3 coding DNA: TGTGCCAGCAGCCGGACTAGGGAGGCGGGGAAGACCCAGTACTTC.

The rearrangement joins TRBV29-1 to TRBJ1-3, with a tentative D call TRBD1 (5 bases). The CDR3 is 14 residues long. Between the trimmed V and J ends, which lost 2 bases and 1 base, there was a span of 9 bases. CDR1 and CDR2 (germline): SQVTM, ANQGSEA. The CDR3 DNA sequence: TGCAGCGTTGAACGGCAGGGTTCTGGAAACACCATATATTTT. As protein: CSVERQGSGNTIYF.

The chain combines TRBV15 with TRBJ2-5, with a weak D call TRBD2 (6 bases). This CDR3 region has 13 residues. Germline loops: CDR1 LNHNV, CDR2 YYDKDF (reference sequence). Trimming removed 6 bases from V and 1 base from J, with 9 bases in between. CDR3 region: CATSMGGQETQYF. The CDR3 nucleotides are TGTGCCACCAGTATGGGGGGCCAAGAGACCCAGTACTTC.

V and J are TRBV21-1 and TRBJ2-2; the DNA was not compared with TRBD2, the D call given in the table. TRBV21-1 is tagged as a pseudogene. There are 18 residues in the CDR3. In nucleotides, the CDR3 is TGTGCCAGCAGCAAAGGCGGGGACGACCACTCGAACACCGGGGAGCTGTTTTTT. Translated: CASSKGGDDHSNTGELFF.

The J gene is TRBJ2-6, the V gene TRBV3-1 (or the pseudogene TRBV3-2); 9 bases match TRBD1. The CDR3 is made up of 21 amino acids. In germline, CDR1 is LGHDT, CDR2 YNNKEL (reference sequence). Trimming cost V 9 bases and J 1 base; bases outside gene matches: 22. This CDR3 is CARKRKRTSGQGLSGANVLTF. CDR3 sequence (DNA): TGTGCCAGAAAACGAAAGAGAACTTCGGGACAGGGTTTATCTGGGGCCAACGTCCTGACTTTC.